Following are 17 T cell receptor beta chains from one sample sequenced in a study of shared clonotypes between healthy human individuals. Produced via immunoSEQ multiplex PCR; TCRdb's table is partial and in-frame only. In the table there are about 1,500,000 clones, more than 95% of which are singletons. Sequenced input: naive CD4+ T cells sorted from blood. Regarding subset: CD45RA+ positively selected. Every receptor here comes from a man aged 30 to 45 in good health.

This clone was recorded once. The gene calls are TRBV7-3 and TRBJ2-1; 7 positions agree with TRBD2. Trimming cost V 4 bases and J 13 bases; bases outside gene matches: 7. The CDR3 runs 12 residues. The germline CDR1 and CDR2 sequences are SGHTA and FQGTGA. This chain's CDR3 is CASSYGTNTQFF. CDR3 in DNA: TGTGCCAGCAGCTACGGGACTAATACTCAGTTCTTC.

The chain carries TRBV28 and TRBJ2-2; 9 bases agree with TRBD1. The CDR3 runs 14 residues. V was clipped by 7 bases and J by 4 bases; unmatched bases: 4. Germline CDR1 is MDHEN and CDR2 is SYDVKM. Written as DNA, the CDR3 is TGTGCCAGCAAAGTGGACAGGGGCACCGGGGAGCTGTTTTTT. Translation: CASKVDRGTGELFF.

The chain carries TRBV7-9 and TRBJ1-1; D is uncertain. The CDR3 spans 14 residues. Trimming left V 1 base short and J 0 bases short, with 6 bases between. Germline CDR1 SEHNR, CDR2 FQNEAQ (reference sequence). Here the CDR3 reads CASSLEVLNTEAFF. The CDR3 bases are TGTGCCAGCAGCTTAGAGGTATTGAACACTGAAGCTTTCTTT.

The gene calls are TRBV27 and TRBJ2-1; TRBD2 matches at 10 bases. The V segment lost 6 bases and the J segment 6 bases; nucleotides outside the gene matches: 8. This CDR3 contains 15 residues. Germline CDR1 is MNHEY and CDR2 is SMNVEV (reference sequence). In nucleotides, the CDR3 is TGTGCCAGCAGCTTGCTAGCGGGAGTCCTCAATGAGCAGTTCTTC. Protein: CASSLLAGVLNEQFF.

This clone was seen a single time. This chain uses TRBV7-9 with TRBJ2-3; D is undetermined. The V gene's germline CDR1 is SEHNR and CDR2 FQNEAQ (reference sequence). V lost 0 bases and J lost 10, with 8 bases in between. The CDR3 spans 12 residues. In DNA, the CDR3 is TGTGCCAGCAGCTTAGCCCTAGAAGCGCAGTATTTT. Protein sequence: CASSLALEAQYF.

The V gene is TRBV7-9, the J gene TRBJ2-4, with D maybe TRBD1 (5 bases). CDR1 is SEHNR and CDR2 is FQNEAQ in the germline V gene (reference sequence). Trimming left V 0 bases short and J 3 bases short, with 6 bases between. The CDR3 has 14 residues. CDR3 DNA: TGTGCCAGCAGCTTAGCAGGGGTCAAAAACATTCAGTACTTC. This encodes CASSLAGVKNIQYF.

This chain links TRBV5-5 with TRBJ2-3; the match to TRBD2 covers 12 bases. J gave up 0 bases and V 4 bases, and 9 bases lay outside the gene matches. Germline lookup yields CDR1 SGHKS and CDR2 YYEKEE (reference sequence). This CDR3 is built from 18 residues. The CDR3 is CASSKLAGGGSSTDTQYF. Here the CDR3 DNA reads TGTGCCAGCAGCAAACTAGCGGGAGGAGGCTCTAGCACAGATACGCAGTATTTT. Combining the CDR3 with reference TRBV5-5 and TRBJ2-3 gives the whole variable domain DAGVTQSPTHLIKTRGQQVTLRCSPISGHKSVSWYQQVLGQGPQFIFQYYEKEERGRGNFPDRFSARQFPNYSSELNVNALLLGDSALYLCASSKLAGGGSSTDTQYFGPGTRLTVL.

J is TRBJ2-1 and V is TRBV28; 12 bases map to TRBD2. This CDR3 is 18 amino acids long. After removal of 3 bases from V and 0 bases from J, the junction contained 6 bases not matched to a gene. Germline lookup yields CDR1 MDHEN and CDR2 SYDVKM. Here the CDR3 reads CASSFRSSGRASYNEQFF. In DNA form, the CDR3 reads TGTGCCAGCAGTTTTCGGTCTAGCGGGAGGGCCTCCTACAATGAGCAGTTCTTC.

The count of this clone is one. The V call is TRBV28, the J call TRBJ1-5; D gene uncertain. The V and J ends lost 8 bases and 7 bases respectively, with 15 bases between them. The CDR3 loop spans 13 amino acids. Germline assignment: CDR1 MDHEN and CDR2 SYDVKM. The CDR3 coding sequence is TGTGCCAGCGCCTCCGGTTCAATCCAGCCCCAGCATTTT. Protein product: CASASGSIQPQHF.

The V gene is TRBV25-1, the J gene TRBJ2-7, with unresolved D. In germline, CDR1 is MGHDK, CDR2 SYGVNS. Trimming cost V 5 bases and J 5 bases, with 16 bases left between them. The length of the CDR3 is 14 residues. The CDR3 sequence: CASSSPILHHEQYF. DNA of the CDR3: TGTGCCAGCAGTTCCCCCATACTCCATCACGAGCAGTACTTC.

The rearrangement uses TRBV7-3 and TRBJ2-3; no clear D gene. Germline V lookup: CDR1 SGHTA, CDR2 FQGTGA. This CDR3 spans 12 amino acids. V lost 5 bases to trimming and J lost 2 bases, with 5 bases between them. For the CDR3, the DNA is TGTGCCAGCAGCACAAACACAGATACGCAGTATTTT. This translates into CASSTNTDTQYF.

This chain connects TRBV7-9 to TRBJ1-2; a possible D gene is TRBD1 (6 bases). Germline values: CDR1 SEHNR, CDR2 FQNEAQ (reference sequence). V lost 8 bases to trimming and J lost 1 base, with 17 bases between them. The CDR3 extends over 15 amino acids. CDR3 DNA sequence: TGTGCCAGCTTGTCAACCGGGGGCTATAACTATGGCTACACCTTC. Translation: CASLSTGGYNYGYTF.

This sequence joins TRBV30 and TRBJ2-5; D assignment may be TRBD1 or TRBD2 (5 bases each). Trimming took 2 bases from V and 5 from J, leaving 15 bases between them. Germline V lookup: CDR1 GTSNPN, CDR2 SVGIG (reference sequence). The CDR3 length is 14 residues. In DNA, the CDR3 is TGTGCCTGGAGTCTTCAAACTTGGGGGGAGACCCAGTACTTC. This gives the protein CAWSLQTWGETQYF.

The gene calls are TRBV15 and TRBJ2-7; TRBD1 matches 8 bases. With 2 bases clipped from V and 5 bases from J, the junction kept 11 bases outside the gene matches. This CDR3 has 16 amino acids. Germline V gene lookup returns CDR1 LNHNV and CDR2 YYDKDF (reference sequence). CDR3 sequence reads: CATSRSLGQGANEQYF. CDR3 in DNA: TGTGCCACCAGCAGATCCCTGGGGCAGGGGGCCAACGAGCAGTACTTC. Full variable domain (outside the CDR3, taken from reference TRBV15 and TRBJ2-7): DAMVIQNPRYQVTQFGKPVTLSCSQTLNHNVMYWYQQKSSQAPKLLFHYYDKDFNNEADTPDNFQSRRPNTSFCFLDIRSPGLGDTAMYLCATSRSLGQGANEQYFGPGTRLTVT.

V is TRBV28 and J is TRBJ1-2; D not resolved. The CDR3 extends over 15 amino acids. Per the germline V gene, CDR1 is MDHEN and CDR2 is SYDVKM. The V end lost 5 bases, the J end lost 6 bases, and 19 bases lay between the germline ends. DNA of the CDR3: TGTGCCAGCAGTGTATCCCCGGGATTTAGGGATGGCTACACCTTC. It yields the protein CASSVSPGFRDGYTF.

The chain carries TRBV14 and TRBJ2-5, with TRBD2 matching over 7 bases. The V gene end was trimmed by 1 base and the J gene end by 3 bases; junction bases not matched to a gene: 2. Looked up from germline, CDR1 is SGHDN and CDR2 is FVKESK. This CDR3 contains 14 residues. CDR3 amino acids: CASSQAGGKETQYF. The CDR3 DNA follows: TGTGCCAGCAGCCAAGCGGGGGGTAAAGAGACCCAGTACTTC. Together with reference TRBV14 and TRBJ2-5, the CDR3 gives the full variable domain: EAGVTQFPSHSVIEKGQTVTLRCDPISGHDNLYWYRRVMGKEIKFLLHFVKESKQDESGMPNNRFLAERTGGTYSTLKVQPAELEDSGVYFCASSQAGGKETQYFGPGTRLLVL.

The CDR3 region is CASSSPSGTGNLYEQYF. The CDR3 region has the DNA TGTGCCAGCAGCTCCCCAAGTGGGACAGGGAACCTCTACGAGCAGTACTTC. This chain joins TRBV7-9 and TRBJ2-7, with TRBD1 matching over 9 bases. CDR1 and CDR2 (germline): SEHNR, FQNEAQ (reference sequence). Trimming took 4 bases from V and 3 from J; bases not matched to a gene: 13. The CDR3 covers 17 residues. The whole variable domain, remainder taken from reference TRBV7-9 and TRBJ2-7, is DTGVSQNPRHKITKRGQNVTFRCDPISEHNRLYWYRQTLGQGPEFLTYFQNEAQLEKSRLLSDRFSAERPKGSFSTLEIQRTEQGDSAMYLCASSSPSGTGNLYEQYFGPGTRLTVT.